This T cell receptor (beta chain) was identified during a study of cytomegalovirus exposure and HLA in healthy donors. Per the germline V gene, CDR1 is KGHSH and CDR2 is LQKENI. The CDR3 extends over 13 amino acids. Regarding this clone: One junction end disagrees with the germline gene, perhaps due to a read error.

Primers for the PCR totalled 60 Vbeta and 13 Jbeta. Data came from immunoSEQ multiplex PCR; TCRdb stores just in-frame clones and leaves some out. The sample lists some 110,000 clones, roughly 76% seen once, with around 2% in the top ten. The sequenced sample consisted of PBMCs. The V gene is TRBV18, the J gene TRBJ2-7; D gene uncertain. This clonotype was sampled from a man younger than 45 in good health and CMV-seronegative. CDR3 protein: CASSPLASDEQYF. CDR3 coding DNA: TGTGCCAGCTCGCCACTGGCCTCCGACGAGCAGTACTTC.